The source of this T cell receptor beta chain is a study of radiation and T cells in renal cell carcinoma. Study-level findings and limits: In blood, top tumor clones expanded by 2 weeks, shrinking by 4.

Clones were read by immunoSEQ multiplex PCR, and TCRdb kept only the in-frame ones, dropping some. Of roughly 130,000 clones listed, more than 75% are singletons. Comment on this clone: Its target is unknown.

Germline V gene lookup returns CDR1 MDHEN and CDR2 SYDVKM. CDR3 length: 15 residues. Trimming shortened V by 5 bases and J by 0 bases, and 11 bases separated the two germline ends. Time point defined: blood 2 weeks post-SBRT. As for treatment: 15 Gy SBRT to primary tumor, nephrectomy 4 weeks later. Radiation-treated patients gave blood at baseline, week 2 and week 4. This chain connects TRBV28 to TRBJ1-3, with D possibly matching TRBD1 (5 bases). The receptor was isolated from a woman in her 70s with renal cell carcinoma. The specimen was blood, collected from a patient whose treatment included radiotherapy and nephrectomy. CDR3 bases: TGTGCCAGCAGTCGGGACGGGAGCTCTGGAAACACCATATATTTT. Translation gives CASSRDGSSGNTIYF.